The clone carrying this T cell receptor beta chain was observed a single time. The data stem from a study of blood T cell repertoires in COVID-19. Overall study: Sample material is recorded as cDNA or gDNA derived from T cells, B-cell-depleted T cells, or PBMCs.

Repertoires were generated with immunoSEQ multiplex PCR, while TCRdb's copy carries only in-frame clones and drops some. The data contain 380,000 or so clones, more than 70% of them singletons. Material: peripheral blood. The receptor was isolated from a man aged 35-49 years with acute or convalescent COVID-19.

CDR3 DNA sequence: TGCGCCAGCAGCTTGGACAGCCTCTATAATTCACCCCTCCACTTT. Translation gives CASSLDSLYNSPLHF. This chain joins TRBV5-1 and TRBJ1-6; D is undetermined. Germline loops: CDR1 SGHRS, CDR2 YFSETQ. Trimming pared 0 bases from V and 3 bases from J, leaving 7 bases between. The CDR3 extends over 15 amino acids.